The present entry profiles one T cell receptor beta chain with its context. Its antigen is unidentified. These data originate in a study of cytomegalovirus exposure and HLA in healthy donors. Study-wide results and limits: Reported results showed that the classifier diagnosed cytomegalovirus status with high specificity and sensitivity.

In the PCR, 60 Vbeta and 13 Jbeta primers were used. Sequenced by immunoSEQ multiplex PCR; TCRdb stores in-frame clones only, minus some. This sample's table reports approximately 210,000 clones. Sample: PBMCs. This clonotype was sampled from a woman in her twenties or thirties in good health and CMV-seropositive.

CDR3 protein: CASRNGLAGGQDTQYF. As DNA, the CDR3 is TGTGCCAGCAGGAACGGGCTAGCGGGAGGACAAGATACGCAGTATTTT. This chain joins TRBV28 and TRBJ2-3; 11 nucleotides agree with TRBD2. The CDR3 has 16 residues. Trimming removed 6 bases from V and 5 bases from J; junction bases left unmatched: 10. The germline V gene encodes CDR1 MDHEN and CDR2 SYDVKM.